The entry that follows covers one T cell receptor (beta chain) sequence. Its antigen remains unknown. This record belongs to a study of cytomegalovirus exposure and HLA in healthy donors. Study-level points and caveats: Follow-up analysis found HLA locus-dependent TCR association rates, highest for DRB1 and lowest for HLA-C. In vitro testing confirmed a few CMV-associated chains as specific for CMV antigens. An ancestry cluster, one associated with Asian ancestry, reportedly showed fewer N-insertions than the 666-donor mean in a later analysis. V- and J-gene trimming of TCR beta was linked (in a later analysis) to a missense DCLRE1C variant.

In the PCR, 60 Vbeta and 13 Jbeta primers were used. TCRdb keeps only in-frame clones here, not all; method: immunoSEQ multiplex PCR. Of about 91,000 clones listed, around 86% are singletons. This CDR3 is built from 19 residues. V lost 1 base, J lost 2 bases, and 23 bases lay in between. Germline V gene lookup returns CDR1 SGHRS and CDR2 YFSETQ. The TCR comes from a young man in good health and CMV-seropositive. The material sequenced was PBMCs. This chain connects TRBV5-1 to TRBJ2-3; D might be TRBD2 (6 bases). The CDR3 nucleotides are TGCGCCAGCAGCTTGATTCCCTTTTCGGGGGATCTCTTCACAGATACGCAGTATTTT. This encodes CASSLIPFSGDLFTDTQYF.